This T cell receptor beta chain derives from a study of control samples from healthy donors and cancer patients. Profiling relied on immunoSEQ multiplex PCR, and the TCRdb table lists in-frame clones only, not all of them. The table records 170,000 or so clones, more than 85% of them present only once. V was pared by 0 bases and J by 6 bases, with 2 bases of the junction left unmatched. The V gene's germline CDR1 is SGHDN and CDR2 FVKESK. The CDR3 length is 13 residues. V is TRBV14 and J is TRBJ2-7, with TRBD2 matching 7 bases. What was sequenced was blood. The sequence was obtained from a woman in her thirties or forties in good health. CDR3 bases: TGTGCCAGCAGCCAAGATTGGGAGGGCGAGCAGTACTTC. Its translation is CASSQDWEGEQYF.